This TCR beta chain was sequenced during a study of blood T cell repertoires in COVID-19. Whole-study context: Spain, Italy and the United States supplied samples that represented acute and convalescent COVID-19. T cells, B-cell-depleted T cells, or PBMCs provided the cDNA or gDNA that served as material.

Original processing methods: Amplification with reference gene primers provided the estimates of nucleated cell counts. The data were produced by immunoSEQ multiplex PCR, yet TCRdb's version contains in-frame clones alone and is incomplete. V and J calls and clone size come straight from that table; D and trimming were deduced from the DNA. The table includes about 20,000 clones, around 79% detected once. This TCR was sampled from an elderly man with acute or convalescent COVID-19. The specimen was peripheral blood.

The CDR3 here is CATSRVQGARTEAFF. CDR3 DNA: TGTGCCACCAGCAGAGTTCAGGGGGCCCGGACTGAAGCTTTCTTT. The chain carries TRBV15 and TRBJ1-1, with 8 bases matching TRBD1. CDR3 length: 15 amino acids. With 1 base clipped from V and 5 bases from J, the junction kept 6 bases outside the gene matches. Germline-derived CDR1 and CDR2 are LNHNV and YYDKDF (reference sequence).